A single sample is the source of the 22 T cell receptor beta chains below, sequenced in a study of low-dose radiotherapy and immunotherapy resistance in tumors (dated by TCRdb to between 2021 and 2023). This sample's time point label indicates: before trial treatment. Data came from an Illumina HiSeq 2500. First-strand cDNA was synthesized with Superscript III and a set of TRAV- and TRBV-specific primers, covering both TCRalpha and TCRbeta chains. TCRs were amplified with Phusion for approximately 21 PCR cycles, with a constant-region primer paired with the adapter attached to the V primers. TCRdb redid the processing of the public reads, applying fastp at Q25 and MiXCR, and retained in-frame beta chains. Each record represents a unique CDR3 protein, reported with the most common genes and DNA among its rows. The sample table holds around 90,000 distinct CDR3 sequences, of which approximately 17% were seen once. The ten largest make up about 5.9% of the sample.

This sample comprised PBMCs, obtained before treatment. Receptors originate from a male donor with prostate cancer.

This clonotype was recorded at least ten times. V gene TRBV4-3 combines with J gene TRBJ1-1; 9 bases fit TRBD1. Germline CDR1 LGHNA, CDR2 YSLEER. The CDR3 is made up of 16 amino acids. V shed 4 bases and J 0 bases; nucleotides not matched to a gene: 6. CDR3 DNA: TGCGCCAGCAGCCCAACAGGGGGCGGTGTGAACACTGAAGCTTTCTTT. It is translated as CASSPTGGGVNTEAFF.

This clonotype appeared many times. This chain joins TRBV14 and TRBJ2-2; D not certain. V lost 4 bases and J lost 4, with 10 bases in between. This CDR3 contains 14 residues. Germline assignment: CDR1 SGHDN and CDR2 FVKESK. DNA for the CDR3: TGTGCCAGCAGCCCTTGGACCGCCACCGGGGAGCTGTTTTTT. Residues: CASSPWTATGELFF.

This clonotype has ten or more counts. The CDR3 DNA sequence: TGTGCCAGCAGCGTAGGTGATTACGAGCAGTACTTC. It specifies CASSVGDYEQYF. This chain joins TRBV9 and TRBJ2-7; D gene unclear. The CDR3 has 12 residues. V shed 0 bases and J shed 4 bases, with 5 bases lying between them. Germline values: CDR1 SGDLS, CDR2 YYNGEE. Complete variable domain (other parts from reference TRBV9 and TRBJ2-7): DSGVTQTPKHLITATGQRVTLRCSPRSGDLSVYWYQQSLDQGLQFLIQYYNGEERAKGNILERFSAQQFPDLHSELNLSSLELGDSALYFCASSVGDYEQYFGPGTRLTVT.

Regarding this clonotype: This likely traces to a read error, being one base from a far larger clone. The rearrangement uses TRBV13 and TRBJ1-1; D is unclear. The V gene lost 5 bases and the J gene lost 4 bases, with 11 bases spanning the gap. Germline-derived CDR1 and CDR2 are PRHDT and FYEKMQ (reference sequence). This CDR3 comprises 13 residues. The CDR3 protein is CASSRRPATEAFF. The CDR3 DNA follows: TGTGCCAGCAGCCGGCGCCCGGCCACTGAAGCTTTCTTT.

Worth noting for this clonotype: The likely explanation is a read error, given a far larger clone one base away. DNA for the CDR3: TGTGCCAGCACCATATTGGGAGATCTTGAGCAGTACTTC. This sequence encodes CASTILGDLEQYF. The chain joins TRBV12-3 or TRBV12-4 to TRBJ2-7; possible D gene TRBD2, 5 bases. This CDR3 has 13 amino acids. The V and J ends lost 7 bases and 7 bases respectively, with 17 bases between them.

This clonotype was detected many times. The CDR3 region has the DNA TGCAGCGTGTCCCGGGGTAGCAATCAGCCCCAGCATTTT. This gives the protein CSVSRGSNQPQHF. The chain has TRBV29-1 and TRBJ1-5; D gene ambiguous. Trimming took 6 bases from V and 0 from J, leaving 9 bases between them. Germline V gene sequence: CDR1 SQVTM, CDR2 ANQGSEA. The length of the CDR3 is 13 residues.

The J gene is TRBJ2-3, the V gene TRBV2, with D maybe TRBD1 (5 bases). Germline V gene lookup returns CDR1 SNHLY and CDR2 FYNNEI. The germline V and J ends were trimmed by 2 bases and 3 bases, with 9 bases remaining between them. The length of the CDR3 is 14 residues. The CDR3 bases are TGTGCCAGCAGTGAACAGGGTATTACAGATACGCAGTATTTT. Translated, it gives CASSEQGITDTQYF.

There are many counts of this clonotype. CDR3 DNA: TGTGCCAGCACTTGGACTAGCGCCGGGGAGCTGTTTTTT. Amino acid sequence: CASTWTSAGELFF. The J gene is TRBJ2-2, the V gene TRBV28, with TRBD2 identical over 9 bases. This CDR3 spans 13 amino acids. V dropped 7 bases and J dropped 6; count of bases not matched to a gene: 3. Germline CDR1 is MDHEN and CDR2 is SYDVKM.

This clonotype appeared many times. The chain carries TRBV7-2 and TRBJ2-7, with TRBD1 matching 9 bases. The CDR3 length is 14 residues. With 5 bases clipped from V and 3 bases from J, the junction kept 5 bases outside the gene matches. The germline V gene has CDR1 SGHTA and CDR2 FQGNSA. CDR3 protein: CASSKRQGDYEQYF. The CDR3 coding sequence is TGTGCCAGCAGCAAAAGACAGGGGGACTACGAGCAGTACTTC.

The sample holds many counts of this clonotype. The genes are TRBV5-1 and TRBJ2-7; 8 bases align to TRBD2. Germline-derived CDR1 and CDR2 are SGHRS and YFSETQ. Trimming took 3 bases from V and 3 from J; bases not matched to a gene: 8. This CDR3 has 15 residues. In DNA, the CDR3 is TGCGCCAGCAGCTCGAATAGCGGGGCGCACTACGAGCAGTACTTC. Protein: CASSSNSGAHYEQYF.

This clonotype was detected ten times or more. The chain links TRBV7-2 to TRBJ2-1; the D is unclear. V lost 0 bases and J 10 bases, leaving 10 bases between the germline ends. The CDR3 sequence is 13 residues long. Germline loops: CDR1 SGHTA, CDR2 FQGNSA. The CDR3 DNA sequence: TGTGCCAGCAGCTTAGCATCTGGATACGAGCAGTTCTTC. It encodes CASSLASGYEQFF.

This clonotype was detected ten times or more. V usage is TRBV6-2 or TRBV6-3 and J usage is TRBJ1-5, with a tentative D call TRBD1 (5 bases). Germline V gene lookup returns CDR1 MNHEY and CDR2 SVGEGT. This CDR3 spans 14 amino acids. Trimming left V 5 bases short and J 5 bases short, with 13 bases between. The DNA of the CDR3 is TGTGCCAGCAGTGGAGACAGTTCCTATCAGCCCCAGCATTTT. Encoded protein: CASSGDSSYQPQHF.

In this sample, this clonotype turned up many times. V is TRBV20-1 and J is TRBJ1-6; 9 nucleotides align to TRBD1. This CDR3 contains 15 residues. Germline-derived CDR1 and CDR2 are DFQATT and SNEGSKA (reference sequence). Trimming took 0 bases from V and 7 from J; bases not matched to a gene: 4. The chain's CDR3 is CSAREDTGGNSPLHF. CDR3 nucleotides: TGCAGTGCTAGAGAAGATACAGGGGGCAATTCACCCCTCCACTTT.

In this sample, this clonotype turned up many times. The rearrangement links TRBV4-1 to TRBJ2-7, with D perhaps given as TRBD1 or TRBD2 (5 bases each). The germline gives CDR1 MGHRA, CDR2 YSYEKL. The CDR3 extends over 15 amino acids. Trimming cost V 3 bases and J 4 bases, with 16 bases left between them. The CDR3 nucleotides read TGCGCCAGCAGCCAGGCTACGGGACCCCTTTACGAGCAGTACTTC. It encodes CASSQATGPLYEQYF.

This clonotype was counted many times. This chain uses TRBV19 with TRBJ2-2, with 8 bases fitting TRBD1. CDR1 is LNHDA, CDR2 SQIVND, per germline (reference sequence). This CDR3 has 14 amino acids. J gave up 5 bases and V 6 bases, and 5 bases lay outside the gene matches. CDR3 amino acids: CASRRQGSTGELFF. Written as DNA, the CDR3 is TGTGCCAGTAGGCGACAGGGGTCGACCGGGGAGCTGTTTTTT. Supplemented by reference TRBV19 and TRBJ2-2, the full variable domain reads DGGITQSPKYLFRKEGQNVTLSCEQNLNHDAMYWYRQDPGQGLRLIYYSQIVNDFQKGDIAEGYSVSREKKESFPLTVTSAQKNPTAFYLCASRRQGSTGELFFGEGSRLTVL.

This clonotype was counted many times. The chain joins TRBV29-1 to TRBJ2-1, with D tentatively TRBD1 (5 bases). This CDR3 has 10 residues. With 3 bases removed from V and 12 bases from J, the gap between germline ends came to 9 bases. The germline V gene encodes CDR1 SQVTM and CDR2 ANQGSEA. The CDR3 region is CSVEAGWQFF. The CDR3 region has the DNA TGCAGCGTTGAGGCAGGGTGGCAGTTCTTC.

Points on this clonotype: This is likely an artifact of a read error, given a far larger clone one base away. The chain carries TRBV6-2 or TRBV6-3 and TRBJ2-1; 10 bases line up with TRBD1. The CDR3 runs to 18 residues. CDR1 MNHEY and CDR2 SVGEGT come from the germline V gene. V lost 6 bases and J lost 10; bases outside the gene matches: 21. CDR3: CASSVGPGGTGVSYEQFF. The CDR3 DNA follows: TGTGCCAGCAGCGTAGGGCCGGGAGGGACAGGGGTCTCCTACGAGCAGTTCTTC.

This clonotype was seen a handful of times. CDR3 sequence: CASSLRLEGQGRSYGYTF. Written as DNA, the CDR3 is TGTGCCAGCAGCTTGCGGCTCGAGGGACAGGGTAGGAGCTATGGCTACACCTTC. J is TRBJ1-2 and V is TRBV5-6; TRBD1 agrees at 9 bases. The germline V gene has CDR1 SGHDT and CDR2 YYEEEE. CDR3 length equals 18 residues. J was trimmed by 4 bases and V by 1 base; bases with no gene match: 14.

This clonotype has at least ten counts. The chain's CDR3 is CASSQVPADTQYF. The CDR3, as DNA: TGTGCCAGCAGCCAAGTCCCCGCAGATACGCAGTATTTT. The genes are TRBV14 and TRBJ2-3; D is unclear. Germline lookup yields CDR1 SGHDN and CDR2 FVKESK. The CDR3 is 13 amino acids. Trimming shortened V by 1 base and J by 4 bases, and 6 bases separated the two germline ends.

This clonotype was counted at least ten times. The rearrangement uses TRBV20-1 and TRBJ2-1, with 14 bases identical to TRBD2. Germline trimming cut 5 bases from V and 10 bases from J; bases unmatched to any gene: 16. CDR1 is DFQATT, CDR2 SNEGSKA, per germline (reference sequence). The length of the CDR3 is 17 residues. The CDR3 region is CSARLAGGLAGEDEQFF. In DNA form, the CDR3 reads TGCAGTGCTCGACTCGCGGGGGGACTAGCGGGAGAGGACGAGCAGTTCTTC.

This clonotype appeared many times. The V call is TRBV7-3, the J call TRBJ2-1; 8 bases match TRBD2. Trimming cost V 6 bases and J 0 bases; bases outside gene matches: 4. Germline assignment: CDR1 SGHTA and CDR2 FQGTGA. This CDR3 comprises 15 residues. Here the CDR3 DNA reads TGTGCCAGCAGTGTTAGCGGGATCTCCTACAATGAGCAGTTCTTC. Translated, it gives CASSVSGISYNEQFF.

The chain uses TRBV5-4 and TRBJ2-3; 10 bases are shared with TRBD2. J lost 2 bases, V lost 5 bases, and 5 bases had no gene match. The CDR3 totals 15 residues. In germline, CDR1 is SGHNT, CDR2 YYREEE (reference sequence). CDR3 region: CASRRAGGLTDTQYF. The CDR3 DNA sequence: TGTGCCAGCAGGCGAGCGGGGGGGCTCACAGATACGCAGTATTTT.